This TCR beta chain was retrieved from a study of cytomegalovirus exposure and HLA in healthy donors. Germline CDR1 and CDR2: MNHNS and SASEGT. Trimming shortened V by 5 bases and J by 4 bases, and 12 bases separated the two germline ends. The CDR3 runs to 13 residues. The assay was immunoSEQ multiplex PCR, and TCRdb's table has in-frame clones only and misses some. This sample yields fewer than 120,000 clones, of which around 90% are seen a single time; around 2% belongs to the top ten. Sequences were obtained from PBMCs. The V call is TRBV6-1, the J call TRBJ2-7; weak D call: TRBD1 (5 bases). The TCR originated in a woman aged 18-30 years in good health and CMV-seronegative. For the CDR3, the DNA is TGTGCCAGCAGTCCCCCAGGGTTGTACGAGCAGTACTTC. Translated, it gives CASSPPGLYEQYF.